These 9 T cell receptor beta chains originate from one sample sequenced in a study of regulatory T cells in long-lasting Graves disease. Regarding time point: persistent/refractory GD, antithyroid drugs over 5 years with positive TRAb. Scientists built the TCR library using RNA that was extracted from PBMCs. Library construction for TCR beta used iRepertoire HTBI primers and Arm-PCR of CDR3 regions. TCRdb used MiXCR to reprocess the multiplex PCR reads, holding one entry per CDR3 protein. Among 700,000 or so distinct CDR3 sequences listed, about 32% were seen once. The sequenced sample was peripheral blood mononuclear cells (PBMCs), obtained when the disease was refractory, from a patient treated with antithyroid drugs. Receptor source: a female donor with Graves disease.

This clonotype was observed a handful of times. The chain is built from TRBV12-3 or TRBV12-4 and TRBJ2-5; D uncertain. CDR3 length: 14 amino acids. Trimming left V 1 base short and J 0 bases short, with 6 bases between. As DNA, the CDR3 is TGTGCCAGCAGTTTAGGTGCAGACCAAGAGACCCAGTACTTC. Translation: CASSLGADQETQYF.

This clonotype was recorded a few times. The V gene is TRBV5-1, the J gene TRBJ2-2; tentative D call: TRBD1 (6 bases). V lost 1 base and J lost 2, with 9 bases in between. Germline V gives CDR1 SGHRS, CDR2 YFSETQ. There are 15 residues in the CDR3. Here the CDR3 reads CASSLTGINTGELFF. DNA of the CDR3: TGCGCCAGCAGCTTGACAGGGATTAACACCGGGGAGCTGTTTTTT.

The chain combines TRBV12-3 or TRBV12-4 with TRBJ1-1; TRBD1 agrees at 10 bases. This CDR3 comprises 12 residues. Trimming cost V 5 bases and J 10 bases; bases outside gene matches: 4. CDR3 loop: CASSIGQGGAFF. In DNA, the CDR3 is TGTGCCAGCAGTATCGGACAGGGGGGAGCTTTCTTT.

The sample holds a few counts of this clonotype. This chain links TRBV5-8 with TRBJ1-1; D ambiguous. With 0 bases removed from V and 2 bases from J, the gap between germline ends came to 8 bases. Germline CDR1 is SGHTS and CDR2 is YDEGEE. The CDR3 contains 14 residues. The CDR3 DNA is TGTGCCAGCAGCTTGGAGGTGACCAACACTGAAGCTTTCTTT. The encoded protein is CASSLEVTNTEAFF.

The chain recombines TRBV3-1 with TRBJ2-2; D is unresolved. V lost 0 bases and J lost 0, with 8 bases in between. In germline, CDR1 is LGHDT, CDR2 YNNKEL (reference sequence). The CDR3 has 16 amino acids. The CDR3 sequence: CASSQDHGANTGELFF. CDR3 in DNA: TGTGCCAGCAGCCAAGATCACGGAGCGAACACCGGGGAGCTGTTTTTT.

Only a few counts were recorded for this clonotype. V and J are TRBV2 and TRBJ1-1, with D tentatively TRBD1 (5 bases). The germline CDR1 and CDR2 sequences are SNHLY and FYNNEI. The CDR3 contains 15 residues. V lost 2 bases, J lost 0 bases, and 10 bases lay in between. This CDR3 reads CASSEPQQVNTEAFF. The CDR3 region has the DNA TGTGCCAGCAGTGAACCCCAACAGGTGAACACTGAAGCTTTCTTT.

With respect to this clonotype: This may be a read error, as it is one base from a much larger clone. This chain connects TRBV15 to TRBJ1-2; unclear D gene. Germline assignment: CDR1 LNHNV and CDR2 YYDKDF (reference sequence). The germline V and J ends were trimmed by 8 bases and 6 bases, with 16 bases remaining between them. The CDR3 covers 13 residues. CDR3 coding DNA: TGTGCCACCGGCTCGAGGTGGCAGGATGGCTACACCTTC. This gives the protein CATGSRWQDGYTF.

The chain carries TRBV29-1 and TRBJ1-2, with 10 bases identical to TRBD1. The V segment lost 4 bases and the J segment 9 bases; nucleotides outside the gene matches: 8. The CDR3 runs 13 residues. Germline-derived CDR1 and CDR2 are SQVTM and ANQGSEA. As DNA, the CDR3 is TGCAGCGTTGCGGACAGGGGGAGGGTTAGCTACACCTTC. Protein: CSVADRGRVSYTF.

Only a few counts were recorded for this clonotype. J is TRBJ1-2 and V is TRBV6-2 or TRBV6-3; no clear D. Germline-derived CDR1 and CDR2 are MNHEY and SVGEGT. The germline V and J ends were trimmed by 5 bases and 5 bases, with 18 bases remaining between them. The CDR3 is made up of 15 amino acids. The CDR3 loop reads CASSEGPGLVYGYTF. The CDR3 DNA sequence: TGTGCCAGCAGTGAAGGACCGGGTTTAGTGTATGGCTACACCTTC.